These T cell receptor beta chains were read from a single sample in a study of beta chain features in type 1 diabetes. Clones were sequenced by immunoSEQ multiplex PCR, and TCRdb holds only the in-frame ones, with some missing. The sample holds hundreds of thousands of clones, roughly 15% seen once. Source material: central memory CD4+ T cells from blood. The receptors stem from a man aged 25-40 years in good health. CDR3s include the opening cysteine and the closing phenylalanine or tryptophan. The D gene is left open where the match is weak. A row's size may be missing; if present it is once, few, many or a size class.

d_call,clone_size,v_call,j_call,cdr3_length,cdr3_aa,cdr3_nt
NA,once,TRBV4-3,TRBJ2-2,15,CASSRGHQNTGELFF,TGCGCCAGCAGCCGGGGACACCAAAACACCGGGGAGCTGTTTTTT
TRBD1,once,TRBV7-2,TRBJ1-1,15,CASSLVGTGGTEAFF,TGTGCCAGCAGCTTAGTGGGGACAGGGGGAACTGAAGCTTTCTTT
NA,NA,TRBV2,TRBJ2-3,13,CASRGDGPDTQYF,TGTGCCAGCAGAGGGGACGGGCCAGATACGCAGTATTTT
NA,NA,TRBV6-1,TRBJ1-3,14,CASSDGGSGNTIYF,TGTGCCAGCAGTGACGGGGGCTCTGGAAACACCATATATTTT
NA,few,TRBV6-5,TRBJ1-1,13,CASSWGAKTEAFF,TGTGCCAGCTCTTGGGGGGCCAAGACTGAAGCTTTCTTT
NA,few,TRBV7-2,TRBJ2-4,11,CASSSQGTQYF,TGTGCCAGCAGCTCCCAAGGGACACAGTACTTC
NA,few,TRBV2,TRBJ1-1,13,CASSVGGNTEAFF,TGTGCCAGCAGTGTGGGGGGGAACACTGAAGCTTTCTTT
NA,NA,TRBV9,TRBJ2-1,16,CASSDMPGNLYNEQFF,TGTGCCAGCAGCGACATGCCAGGGAACCTCTACAATGAGCAGTTCTTC
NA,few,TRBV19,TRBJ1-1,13,CASSSFSGTEAFF,TGTGCCAGTAGCTCGTTTTCCGGCACTGAAGCTTTCTTT
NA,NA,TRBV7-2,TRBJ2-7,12,CASSLTGQEQYF,TGTGCCAGCAGCCTCACAGGGCAAGAGCAGTACTTC
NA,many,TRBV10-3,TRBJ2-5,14,CAISERGAQETQYF,TGTGCCATCAGTGAACGAGGGGCCCAAGAGACCCAGTACTTC
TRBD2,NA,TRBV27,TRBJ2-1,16,CASSLRFTSGRDEQFF,TGTGCCAGCAGTTTAAGGTTCACTAGCGGGAGGGATGAGCAGTTCTTC
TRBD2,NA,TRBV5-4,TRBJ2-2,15,CASSQEPSGIGELFF,TGTGCCAGCAGCCAAGAGCCTAGCGGGATCGGGGAGCTGTTTTTT
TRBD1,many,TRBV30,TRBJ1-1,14,CAWSAWDRDTEAFF,TGTGCCTGGAGTGCATGGGACAGAGACACTGAAGCTTTCTTT
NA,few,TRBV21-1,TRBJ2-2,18,CASSTHGLEASYTGELFF,TGTGCCAGCAGCACCCATGGGCTAGAGGCGTCTTACACCGGGGAGCTGTTTTTT
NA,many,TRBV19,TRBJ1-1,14,CASSIMGANTEAFF,TGTGCCAGTAGTATTATGGGTGCGAACACTGAAGCTTTCTTT
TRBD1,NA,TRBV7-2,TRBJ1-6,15,CASSPRQGPDSPLHF,TGTGCCAGCAGCCCCCGACAGGGTCCCGATTCACCCCTCCACTTT
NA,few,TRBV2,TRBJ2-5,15,CASRSGDNMRETQYF,TGTGCCAGCAGGAGCGGTGACAACATGAGGGAGACCCAGTACTTC
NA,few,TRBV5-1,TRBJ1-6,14,CASSLGQDNSPLHF,TGCGCCAGCAGCTTGGGTCAGGATAATTCACCCCTCCACTTT
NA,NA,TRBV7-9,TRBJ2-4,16,CASSDLSWGAKNIQYF,TGTGCCAGCAGCGACCTCAGTTGGGGAGCCAAAAACATTCAGTACTTC
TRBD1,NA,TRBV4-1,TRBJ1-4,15,CASSSTGTGGEKLFF,TGCGCCAGCAGCTCAACCGGGACAGGGGGTGAAAAACTGTTTTTT
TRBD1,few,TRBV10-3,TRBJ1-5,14,CASDSGQGYQPQHF,TGTGCCTCCGATTCCGGACAGGGGTATCAGCCCCAGCATTTT
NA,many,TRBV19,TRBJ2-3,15,CASSLSKGGTDTQYF,TGTGCCAGTAGTCTGTCCAAAGGAGGCACAGATACGCAGTATTTT
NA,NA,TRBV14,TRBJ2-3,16,CASSRGTGSSPDTQYF,TGTGCCAGCAGCCGGGGTACTGGGAGTTCTCCAGATACGCAGTATTTT
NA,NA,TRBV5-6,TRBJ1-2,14,CASSLGALGYGYTF,TGTGCCAGCAGCTTGGGGGCCTTAGGGTATGGCTACACCTTC
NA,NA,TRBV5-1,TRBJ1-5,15,CASSLGGQSNQPQHF,TGCGCCAGCAGCTTGGGCGGACAGTCCAATCAGCCCCAGCATTTT
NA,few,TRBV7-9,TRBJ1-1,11,CASSLAVEAFF,TGTGCCAGCAGCTTAGCGGTAGAAGCTTTCTTT
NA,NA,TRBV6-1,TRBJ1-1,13,CASNQGRKAEAFF,TGTGCCAGCAATCAGGGGAGGAAAGCTGAAGCTTTCTTT
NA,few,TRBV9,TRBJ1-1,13,CASSRGRNTEAFF,TGTGCCAGCAGCAGGGGCAGGAACACTGAAGCTTTCTTT
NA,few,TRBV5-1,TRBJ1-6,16,CASSLAETLRGSPLHF,TGCGCCAGCAGCTTGGCCGAGACGCTGCGGGGGTCACCCCTCCACTTT
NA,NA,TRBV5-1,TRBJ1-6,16,CASSLGQGTGNSPLHF,TGCGCCAGCAGCTTGGGTCAGGGAACAGGGAATTCACCCCTCCACTTT
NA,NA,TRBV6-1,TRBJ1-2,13,CASSEVRFEGYTF,TGTGCCAGCAGTGAAGTGAGGTTTGAAGGCTACACCTTC
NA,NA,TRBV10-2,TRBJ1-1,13,CASSEISGTEAFF,TGCGCCAGCAGTGAAATCTCGGGGACTGAAGCTTTCTTT
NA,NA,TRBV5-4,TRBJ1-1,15,CASSQERSINTEAFF,TGCGCCAGCAGCCAAGAAAGGAGTATTAACACTGAAGCTTTCTTT
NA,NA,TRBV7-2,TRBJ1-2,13,CASSSHRSYGYTF,TGTGCCAGCAGCTCCCACAGAAGCTATGGCTACACCTTC
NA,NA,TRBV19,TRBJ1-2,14,CASTTLTEDYGYTF,TGTGCCAGTACCACTTTGACAGAGGACTATGGCTACACCTTC
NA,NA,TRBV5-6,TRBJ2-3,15,CASSVQVPRVDTQYF,TGTGCCAGCAGCGTCCAGGTCCCCCGGGTAGATACGCAGTATTTT
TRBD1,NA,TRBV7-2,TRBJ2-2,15,CASSYGTGNTGELFF,TGTGCCAGCAGCTACGGGACAGGGAACACCGGGGAGCTGTTTTTT
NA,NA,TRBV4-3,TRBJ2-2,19,CASSQDRDSALTNTGELFF,TGCGCCAGCAGCCAGGACCGGGACTCAGCCCTTACTAACACCGGGGAGCTGTTTTTT
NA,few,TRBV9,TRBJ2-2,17,CASSPRGGALNTGELFF,TGTGCCAGCAGCCCAAGGGGGGGAGCCCTCAACACCGGGGAGCTGTTTTTT
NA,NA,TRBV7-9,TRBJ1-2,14,CASSLAGDYYGYTF,TGTGCCAGCAGCTTAGCGGGGGATTACTATGGCTACACCTTC
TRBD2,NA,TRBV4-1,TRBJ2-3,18,CASSQDLISGAYTDTQYF,TGCGCCAGCAGCCAAGATCTAATTAGCGGGGCTTATACAGATACGCAGTATTTT
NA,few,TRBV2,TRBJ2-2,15,CASNSGGSSAGELFF,TGTGCCAGCAACTCCGGGGGCTCAAGTGCCGGGGAGCTGTTTTTT
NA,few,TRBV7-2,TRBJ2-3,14,CASSFPPSTDTQYF,TGTGCCAGCAGCTTCCCGCCGAGCACAGATACGCAGTATTTT
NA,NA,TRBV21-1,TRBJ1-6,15,CATPGRRSYNSPLHF,TGTGCCACGCCGGGGAGAAGATCCTATAATTCACCCCTCCACTTT
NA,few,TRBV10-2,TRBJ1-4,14,CASRPGTSSEKLFF,TGCGCCAGCCGTCCCGGGACCAGTTCCGAAAAACTGTTTTTT